The clone carrying this TCR beta chain was counted only a few times. The record originates from a study of blood T cell repertoires in COVID-19. Study-wide context: Material from acute and convalescent COVID-19 was sourced from the United States, Italy and Spain.

Germline-derived CDR1 and CDR2 are SGHTA and FQGNSA. This CDR3 is 12 amino acids long. Trimming stripped 1 base from V and 13 bases from J, with 13 bases between. The table came from immunoSEQ multiplex PCR; TCRdb's copy has only in-frame clones and leaves some out. The top ten hold 28% of the sample, which has more than 120,000 clones, roughly 88% seen once. This receptor was taken from a human donor in a cohort sampled during active COVID-19. The V and J genes are TRBV7-2 and TRBJ1-2; D unresolved. The sample comprised peripheral blood. CDR3 amino acids: CASSLDGLTLTF. CDR3 coding DNA: TGTGCCAGCAGCTTAGATGGCCTCACCCTCACCTTC.